Following are 6 T cell receptor beta chains from one sample sequenced in a study of beta chain features in type 1 diabetes. Since all of the isolated RNA was reverse transcribed, expressed TCRB transcripts were what got sequenced. Here immunoSEQ multiplex PCR was the method, and the copy in TCRdb shows in-frame clones only, minus some. The sample includes a few hundred thousand clones, less than 20% of them seen just once. The sample consisted of naive CD4+ T cells from blood. The receptors here all came from a woman under 30 in good health.

This clone was seen only a few times. V and J are TRBV30 and TRBJ1-5; TRBD1 aligns across 8 bases. V lost 2 bases and J lost 6; bases outside the gene matches: 6. Germline V gives CDR1 GTSNPN, CDR2 SVGIG (reference sequence). The CDR3 has 14 amino acids. CDR3 sequence reads: CAWSTWTGSQPQHF. CDR3 nucleotides: TGTGCCTGGAGTACCTGGACAGGGAGTCAGCCCCAGCATTTT.

This clone was counted only a few times. V usage is TRBV25-1 and J usage is TRBJ1-5; D perhaps matches TRBD1 (5 bases). The CDR3 runs 13 residues. Per germline, CDR1 MGHDK and CDR2 SYGVNS. Trimming removed 7 bases from V and 5 bases from J, with 12 bases in between. The CDR3 sequence is CASTGHQDQPQHF. As DNA, the CDR3 is TGTGCCAGCACCGGACATCAGGATCAGCCCCAGCATTTT.

This rearrangement joins TRBV18 to TRBJ2-3; possibly TRBD2 for D (7 bases). Looked up from germline, CDR1 is KGHSH and CDR2 is LQKENI. V was shortened by 0 bases and J by 6 bases, with 19 bases between the two germline ends. The CDR3 runs 17 residues. The CDR3 sequence: CASSPPATRGGGDTQYF. The CDR3 nucleotides read TGTGCCAGCTCACCACCGGCGACTAGAGGCGGGGGCGATACGCAGTATTTT.

This clone was counted between two and nine times. The CDR3 region is CASSADRYGYTF. The CDR3 bases are TGTGCCAGCAGTGCGGACAGATATGGCTACACCTTC. This rearrangement joins TRBV6-6 to TRBJ1-2, with D maybe TRBD1 (6 bases). V shed 5 bases and J shed 5 bases, with 9 bases lying between them. The CDR3 length is 12 residues. The germline gives CDR1 MNHNY, CDR2 SVGAGI (reference sequence).

This clone was counted only a few times. Within the sample, other DNA sequences also encode this same CDR3. The chain joins TRBV19 to TRBJ1-2; D remains ambiguous. CDR3 size: 12 residues. In germline, CDR1 is LNHDA, CDR2 SQIVND (reference sequence). V was clipped by 3 bases and J by 4 bases, with 6 bases between them. DNA for the CDR3: TGTGCCAGTAGTATGGAGGGCTATGGCTACACCTTC. This encodes CASSMEGYGYTF.

The chain uses TRBV7-9 and TRBJ1-2; a possible D gene is TRBD1 (6 bases). Trimming removed 4 bases from V and 5 bases from J, with 14 bases in between. The length of the CDR3 is 14 residues. The germline CDR1 and CDR2 sequences are SEHNR and FQNEAQ (reference sequence). The CDR3 loop is CASSSYRDWYGYTF. The CDR3 region has the DNA TGTGCCAGCAGCTCATACAGGGATTGGTATGGCTACACCTTC.